This entry lists 27 T cell receptor beta chains sequenced from one sample in a study of blood T cell repertoires in COVID-19 (dated by TCRdb to about 2020). The method behind the library was the immunoSEQ multiplex PCR assay. This is the immuneACCESS table as TCRdb keeps it, with only in-frame sequences that have V and J called. A part of the clones is gone; compared with another copy, unresolved V genes explain less than half, and the rest is unexplained. The sample table records around 170,000 clones; around 84% of these occur just once. The ten biggest clones cover roughly 8% of the sample. The specimen was PBMCs or T cells enriched from blood (not recorded which). The source is a woman aged 45-65 years who had recovered from COVID-19.

The chain carries TRBV7-2 and TRBJ2-2, with D possibly TRBD2 on 5 matching bases. Per germline, CDR1 SGHTA and CDR2 FQGNSA. This CDR3 has 16 amino acids. V gave up 0 bases and J gave up 5 bases, with 13 bases separating them. The CDR3 bases are TGTGCCAGCAGCTTAGCGCAAGGAGGCCAGACCGGGGAGCTGTTTTTT. It is translated as CASSLAQGGQTGELFF.

The CDR3 sequence is CASSQVLVQGMTGELFF. The CDR3 DNA is TGCGCCAGCAGCCAAGTCCTTGTACAGGGCATGACCGGGGAGCTGTTTTTT. The rearrangement links TRBV4-3 to TRBJ2-2; TRBD1 is a possible D gene (6 bases). This CDR3 spans 17 amino acids. Trimming shortened V by 1 base and J by 5 bases, and 17 bases separated the two germline ends. Germline loops: CDR1 LGHNA, CDR2 YSLEER.

In nucleotides, the CDR3 is TGCAGCGTGGGAAACAGGGGGCCACCAACTAATGAAAAACTGTTTTTT. The encoded protein is CSVGNRGPPTNEKLFF. The chain carries TRBV29-1 and TRBJ1-4; 9 nucleotides align to TRBD1. V gave up 6 bases and J gave up 0 bases; unmatched junction bases: 8. The CDR3 has 16 amino acids. Germline loops: CDR1 SQVTM, CDR2 ANQGSEA.

The rearrangement joins TRBV11-2 to TRBJ1-1; unclear D gene. The CDR3 is made up of 15 amino acids. The germline V gene has CDR1 SGHAT and CDR2 FQNNGV. Trimming took 5 bases from V and 1 from J, leaving 14 bases between them. The CDR3: CASSPRTFGNTEAFF. CDR3 sequence (DNA): TGTGCCAGCAGCCCCCGGACTTTCGGGAACACTGAAGCTTTCTTT.

J is TRBJ2-3 and V is TRBV5-1; 8 bases agree with TRBD2. The length of the CDR3 is 15 residues. Germline CDR1 reads SGHRS; CDR2 reads YFSETQ. Unmatched junction bases numbered 7, after V lost 3 bases and J lost 4 bases. In DNA, the CDR3 is TGCGCCAGCAGCTGGGAGCGGGGGAACGCAGATACGCAGTATTTT. This encodes CASSWERGNADTQYF. Looking up the rest from reference TRBV5-1 and TRBJ2-3 gives the full variable domain: KAGVTQTPRYLIKTRGQQVTLSCSPISGHRSVSWYQQTPGQGLQFLFEYFSETQRNKGNFPGRFSGRQFSNSRSEMNVSTLELGDSALYLCASSWERGNADTQYFGPGTRLTVL.

The chain couples TRBV4-2 to TRBJ2-1; D gene unclear. The CDR3 totals 11 residues. The V and J ends lost 2 bases and 7 bases respectively, with 3 bases between them. Germline V gene lookup returns CDR1 LGHNA and CDR2 YNFKEQ. CDR3 in amino acids: CASSQSNEQFF. CDR3 DNA: TGTGCCAGCAGCCAATCTAATGAGCAGTTCTTC.

This clone came up a few times. J is TRBJ1-6 and V is TRBV11-2; D may be TRBD1 (6 bases). Germline assignment: CDR1 SGHAT and CDR2 FQNNGV. This CDR3 has 16 residues. With 2 bases removed from V and 3 bases from J, the gap between germline ends came to 11 bases. CDR3 DNA sequence: TGTGCCAGCAGCTTAAAGGGGGGGGTCTATAATTCACCCCTCCACTTT. Protein sequence: CASSLKGGVYNSPLHF.

V and J are TRBV7-6 and TRBJ2-3; D remains unclear. Germline V gene data show CDR1 as SGHVS and CDR2 as FNYEAQ. V was pared by 1 base and J by 2 bases, with 10 bases between. The CDR3 loop spans 15 amino acids. CDR3 in amino acids: CASSLVGVPTDTQYF. As DNA, the CDR3 is TGTGCCAGCAGCTTAGTAGGAGTGCCCACAGATACGCAGTATTTT.

V and J are TRBV16 and TRBJ1-2; TRBD1 is a possible D gene (6 bases). Germline V CDR1 and CDR2: KGHSY, FQNENV. The CDR3 covers 14 residues. V shed 0 bases and J shed 7 bases, with 12 bases lying between them. CDR3 coding DNA: TGTGCCAGCAGCCAATCGCAGGGGCACCCTGGCTACACCTTC. It specifies CASSQSQGHPGYTF. The variable domain in full, with the rest retrieved from reference TRBV16 and TRBJ1-2, is GEEVAQTPKHLVRGEGQKAKLYCAPIKGHSYVFWYQQVLKNEFKFLISFQNENVFDETGMPKERFSAKCLPNSPCSLEIQATKLEDSAVYFCASSQSQGHPGYTFGSGTRLTVV.

The chain carries TRBV6-5 and TRBJ2-1; no reliable D call. V was shortened by 6 bases and J by 4 bases, with 4 bases between the two germline ends. The CDR3 extends over 11 amino acids. Germline-derived CDR1 and CDR2 are MNHEY and SVGAGI. The CDR3: CASRTYNEQFF. The CDR3 coding sequence is TGTGCCAGCAGGACATACAATGAGCAGTTCTTC.

The chain joins TRBV19 to TRBJ2-5; D perhaps matches TRBD1 (6 bases). The V end lost 4 bases, the J end lost 0 bases, and 12 bases lay between the germline ends. The CDR3 sequence is 15 residues long. In germline, CDR1 is LNHDA, CDR2 SQIVND (reference sequence). CDR3 sequence reads: CASSRRGQNQETQYF. The CDR3 nucleotides read TGTGCCAGTAGTAGACGAGGACAGAACCAAGAGACCCAGTACTTC.

This rearrangement joins TRBV19 to TRBJ2-2; a possible D gene is TRBD2 (6 bases). This CDR3 spans 12 amino acids. Between the trimmed V and J ends, which lost 8 bases and 6 bases, there was a span of 10 bases. Germline-derived CDR1 and CDR2 are LNHDA and SQIVND (reference sequence). The CDR3 DNA follows: TGTGCCAGTCGCCTAGCGTCCGGGGAGCTGTTTTTT. Encoded protein: CASRLASGELFF.

Only a few counts were recorded for this clone. DNA of the CDR3: TGTGCCAGCTCACTAGGACAGGGGAATTACGGCTACACCTTC. Translated, it gives CASSLGQGNYGYTF. The rearrangement links TRBV18 to TRBJ1-2; 9 bases align to TRBD1. After removal of 4 bases from V and 8 bases from J, the junction contained 8 bases not matched to a gene. CDR1 KGHSH and CDR2 LQKENI come from the germline V gene. The CDR3 is 14 amino acids. The full variable domain, in which reference TRBV18 and TRBJ1-2 provide the parts outside the CDR3, is NAGVMQNPRHLVRRRGQEARLRCSPMKGHSHVYWYRQLPEEGLKFMVYLQKENIIDESGMPKERFSAEFPKEGPSILRIQQVVRGDSAAYFCASSLGQGNYGYTFGSGTRLTVV.

In DNA form, the CDR3 reads TGCGCCAGCAGCCCGACAGGGGAAAACGGCTACACCTTC. Translation gives CASSPTGENGYTF. V gene TRBV4-3 combines with J gene TRBJ1-2; 8 bases map to TRBD1. Germline CDR1 and CDR2: LGHNA and YSLEER. The V gene end was trimmed by 4 bases and the J gene end by 8 bases; junction bases not matched to a gene: 6. The CDR3 contains 13 residues.

The rearrangement links TRBV20-1 to TRBJ2-7, with 8 bases fitting TRBD2. Germline assignment: CDR1 DFQATT and CDR2 SNEGSKA (reference sequence). V was clipped by 5 bases and J by 6 bases; unmatched bases: 3. The CDR3 length is 11 residues. In DNA, the CDR3 is TGCAGTGCTTCCGGACTAGCCGAGCAGTACTTC. Encoded protein: CSASGLAEQYF.

The chain recombines TRBV7-2 with TRBJ1-1; 7 positions match TRBD1. Germline V CDR1 and CDR2: SGHTA, FQGNSA. The CDR3 spans 14 residues. V shed 4 bases, J shed 4 bases, and the junction held 6 bases outside the gene matches. The CDR3 loop reads CASSSRGTATEAFF. The DNA for the CDR3 is TGTGCCAGCAGCTCACGCGGGACAGCCACTGAAGCTTTCTTT. Complete variable domain (other parts from reference TRBV7-2 and TRBJ1-1): GAGVSQSPSNKVTEKGKDVELRCDPISGHTALYWYRQSLGQGLEFLIYFQGNSAPDKSGLPSDRFSAERTGGSVSTLTIQRTQQEDSAVYLCASSSRGTATEAFFGQGTRLTVV.

This chain connects TRBV6-4 to TRBJ1-2, with D possibly matching TRBD1 (6 bases). The germline V gene has CDR1 MRHNA and CDR2 SNTAGT. The CDR3 has 14 residues. Trimming stripped 5 bases from V and 4 bases from J, with 14 bases between. DNA of the CDR3: TGTGCCAGCAGTCCCGAGGGGGGGGCCTATGGCTACACCTTC. This translates into CASSPEGGAYGYTF.

The chain uses TRBV27 and TRBJ2-7; no firm D call. The CDR3 consists of 14 residues. The ends were cut back, 8 bases at V and 0 bases at J, with 14 bases in the middle. Germline V gene data show CDR1 as MNHEY and CDR2 as SMNVEV (reference sequence). CDR3 loop: CASPAPRSSYEQYF. The CDR3 coding sequence is TGTGCCAGCCCTGCGCCGAGGAGCTCCTACGAGCAGTACTTC.

The genes are TRBV6-5 and TRBJ2-3; D might be TRBD1 (7 bases). Trimming shortened V by 8 bases and J by 3 bases, and 15 bases separated the two germline ends. This CDR3 region has 14 residues. Per germline, CDR1 MNHEY and CDR2 SVGAGI. The CDR3 DNA sequence: TGTGCCAGCCGCCGACAGGGAGGTACAGATACGCAGTATTTT. It specifies CASRRQGGTDTQYF.

The rearrangement links TRBV24-1 to TRBJ1-3; no clear D gene. With 9 bases removed from V and 0 bases from J, the gap between germline ends came to 14 bases. The CDR3 extends over 15 amino acids. The germline CDR1 and CDR2 sequences are KGHDR and SFDVKD. CDR3 coding DNA: TGTGCCACCTCCCTCAGGTTCACCTCTGGAAACACCATATATTTT. Its translation is CATSLRFTSGNTIYF.

The chain joins TRBV5-4 to TRBJ2-1, with TRBD1 matching over 8 bases. CDR1 SGHNT and CDR2 YYREEE come from the germline V gene (reference sequence). J lost 7 bases, V lost 0 bases, and 9 bases had no gene match. The CDR3 covers 16 residues. CDR3 sequence reads: CASSLANRDRLNEQFF. The CDR3 DNA is TGTGCCAGCAGCTTGGCAAACCGGGACAGGTTGAATGAGCAGTTCTTC.

V usage is TRBV28 and J usage is TRBJ2-3, with D perhaps TRBD1 (6 bases). Germline lookup yields CDR1 MDHEN and CDR2 SYDVKM. V gave up 2 bases and J gave up 4 bases, with 10 bases separating them. This CDR3 comprises 14 residues. Written as DNA, the CDR3 is TGTGCCAGCAGTTTAGCAGGGGCGTCAGATACGCAGTATTTT. Translating it yields CASSLAGASDTQYF.

This rearrangement joins TRBV7-2 to TRBJ1-5; D call uncertain. The CDR3 loop spans 15 amino acids. V lost 5 bases and J lost 6, with 17 bases in between. Germline V CDR1 and CDR2: SGHTA, FQGNSA. This CDR3 reads CASSNWIGGLQPQHF. DNA for the CDR3: TGTGCCAGCAGCAATTGGATCGGAGGGCTTCAGCCCCAGCATTTT. Together with reference TRBV7-2 and TRBJ1-5, the CDR3 gives the full variable domain: GAGVSQSPSNKVTEKGKDVELRCDPISGHTALYWYRQSLGQGLEFLIYFQGNSAPDKSGLPSDRFSAERTGGSVSTLTIQRTQQEDSAVYLCASSNWIGGLQPQHFGDGTRLSIL.

This clone was recorded a few times. The chain combines TRBV19 with TRBJ2-7, with 7 bases that match TRBD2. The germline CDR1 and CDR2 sequences are LNHDA and SQIVND (reference sequence). V was clipped by 5 bases and J by 0 bases; unmatched bases: 7. The CDR3 totals 15 residues. The CDR3 sequence: CASSPGGLSSYEQYF. The CDR3 DNA is TGTGCCAGTAGTCCGGGGGGACTGAGCTCCTACGAGCAGTACTTC.

The chain recombines TRBV9 with TRBJ1-3; D remains ambiguous. Deletions cut 0 bases from V and 0 bases from J, with 7 bases between. From germline, CDR1 is SGDLS and CDR2 YYNGEE. The CDR3 consists of 15 residues. The DNA for the CDR3 is TGTGCCAGCAGCGTAGCACCAGGCTCTGGAAACACCATATATTTT. Protein sequence: CASSVAPGSGNTIYF.

The J gene is TRBJ1-5, the V gene TRBV7-2; the match to TRBD1 covers 9 bases. Germline trimming cut 1 base from V and 6 bases from J; bases unmatched to any gene: 7. CDR3 length: 16 residues. The V gene's germline CDR1 is SGHTA and CDR2 FQGNSA. The CDR3 reads CASSLGGDRVSQPQHF. The CDR3 coding sequence is TGTGCCAGCAGCTTAGGCGGGGACAGGGTCTCTCAGCCCCAGCATTTT.

This clone came up once. The chain carries TRBV2 and TRBJ1-1, with TRBD1 matching over 9 bases. The CDR3 runs to 15 residues. Germline V gene lookup returns CDR1 SNHLY and CDR2 FYNNEI. The junction had 4 bases not matched to a gene; V was cut back by 4 bases and J by 1 base. CDR3: CASSVRTGENTEAFF. CDR3 DNA sequence: TGTGCCAGCAGTGTCAGGACAGGGGAGAACACTGAAGCTTTCTTT.